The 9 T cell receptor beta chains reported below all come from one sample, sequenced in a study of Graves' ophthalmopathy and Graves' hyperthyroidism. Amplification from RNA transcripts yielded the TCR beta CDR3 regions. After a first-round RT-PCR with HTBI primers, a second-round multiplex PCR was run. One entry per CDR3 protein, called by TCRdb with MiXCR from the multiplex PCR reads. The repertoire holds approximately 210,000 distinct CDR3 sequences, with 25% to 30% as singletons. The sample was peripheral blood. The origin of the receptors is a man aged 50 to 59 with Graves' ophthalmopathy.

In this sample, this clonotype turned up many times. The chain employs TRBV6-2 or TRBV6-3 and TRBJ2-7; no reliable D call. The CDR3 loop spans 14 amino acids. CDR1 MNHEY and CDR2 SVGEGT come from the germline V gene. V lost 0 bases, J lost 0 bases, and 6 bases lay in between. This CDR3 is CASSYSPDSYEQYF. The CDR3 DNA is TGTGCCAGCAGTTACTCCCCAGACTCCTACGAGCAGTACTTC.

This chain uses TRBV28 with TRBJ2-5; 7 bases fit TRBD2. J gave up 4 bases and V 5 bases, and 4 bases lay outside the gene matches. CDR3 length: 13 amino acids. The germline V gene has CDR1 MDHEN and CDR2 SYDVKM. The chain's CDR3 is CASSEAGPETQYF. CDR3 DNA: TGTGCCAGCAGTGAAGCGGGACCAGAGACCCAGTACTTC.

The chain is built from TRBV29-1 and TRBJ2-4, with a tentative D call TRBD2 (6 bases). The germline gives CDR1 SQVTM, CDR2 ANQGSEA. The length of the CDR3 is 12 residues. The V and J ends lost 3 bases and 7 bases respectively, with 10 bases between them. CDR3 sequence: CSVDGGENIQYF. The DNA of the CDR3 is TGCAGCGTTGATGGCGGGGAGAACATTCAGTACTTC.

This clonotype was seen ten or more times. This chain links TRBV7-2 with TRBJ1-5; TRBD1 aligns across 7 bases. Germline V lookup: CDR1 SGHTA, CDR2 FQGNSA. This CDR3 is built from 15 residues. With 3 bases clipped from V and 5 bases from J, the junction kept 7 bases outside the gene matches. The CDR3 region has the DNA TGTGCCAGCAGCTTCCGGGACAGAGGAGATCAGCCCCAGCATTTT. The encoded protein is CASSFRDRGDQPQHF.

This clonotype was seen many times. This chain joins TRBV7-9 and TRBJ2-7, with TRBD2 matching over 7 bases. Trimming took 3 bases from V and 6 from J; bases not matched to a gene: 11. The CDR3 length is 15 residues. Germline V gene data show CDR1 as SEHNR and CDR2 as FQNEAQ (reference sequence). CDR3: CASSFTAASGGEQYF. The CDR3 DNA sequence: TGTGCCAGCAGCTTTACTGCGGCTAGCGGCGGCGAGCAGTACTTC.

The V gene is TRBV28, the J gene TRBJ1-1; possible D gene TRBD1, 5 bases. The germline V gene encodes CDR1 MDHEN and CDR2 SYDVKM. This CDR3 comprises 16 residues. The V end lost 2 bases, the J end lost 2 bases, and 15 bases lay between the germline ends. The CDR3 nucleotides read TGTGCCAGCAGTTTAGGCGGGTCAGGGCCTAACACTGAAGCTTTCTTT. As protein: CASSLGGSGPNTEAFF.

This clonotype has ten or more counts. The CDR3 DNA reads TGCGCCAGCAGCTCGGACGGACTCTCCTACGAGCAGTACTTC. The encoded protein is CASSSDGLSYEQYF. This chain uses TRBV5-1 with TRBJ2-7; TRBD2 might be the D (5 bases). The length of the CDR3 is 14 residues. Trimming cost V 3 bases and J 0 bases, with 10 bases left between them. Germline-derived CDR1 and CDR2 are SGHRS and YFSETQ.

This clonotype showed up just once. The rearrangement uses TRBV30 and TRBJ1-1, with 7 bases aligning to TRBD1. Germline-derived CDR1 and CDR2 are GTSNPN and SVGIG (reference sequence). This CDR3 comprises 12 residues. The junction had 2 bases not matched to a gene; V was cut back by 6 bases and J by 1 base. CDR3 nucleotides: TGTGCCTGTCACAGGGGGAACACTGAAGCTTTCTTT. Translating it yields CACHRGNTEAFF.

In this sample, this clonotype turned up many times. The CDR3 reads CASSARDRAYEQYF. CDR3 coding DNA: TGTGCCAGCTCAGCCCGGGACAGGGCCTACGAGCAGTACTTC. The rearrangement links TRBV18 to TRBJ2-7, with 9 bases fitting TRBD1. The germline gives CDR1 KGHSH, CDR2 LQKENI. The CDR3 loop spans 14 amino acids. The V and J ends lost 5 bases and 2 bases, in that order; junction bases with no gene match: 4. Variable domain in full (rest from reference TRBV18 and TRBJ2-7): NAGVMQNPRHLVRRRGQEARLRCSPMKGHSHVYWYRQLPEEGLKFMVYLQKENIIDESGMPKERFSAEFPKEGPSILRIQQVVRGDSAAYFCASSARDRAYEQYFGPGTRLTVT.